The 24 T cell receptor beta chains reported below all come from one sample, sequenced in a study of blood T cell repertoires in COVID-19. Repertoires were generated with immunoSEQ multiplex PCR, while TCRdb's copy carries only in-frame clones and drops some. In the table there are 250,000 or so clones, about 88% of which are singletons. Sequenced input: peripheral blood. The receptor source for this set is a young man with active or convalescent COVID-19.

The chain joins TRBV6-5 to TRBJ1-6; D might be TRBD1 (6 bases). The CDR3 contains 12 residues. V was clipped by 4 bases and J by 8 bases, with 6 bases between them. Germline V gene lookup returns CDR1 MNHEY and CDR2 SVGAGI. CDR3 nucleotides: TGTGCCAGCAGTTGGACAGATTCACCCCTCCACTTT. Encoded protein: CASSWTDSPLHF.

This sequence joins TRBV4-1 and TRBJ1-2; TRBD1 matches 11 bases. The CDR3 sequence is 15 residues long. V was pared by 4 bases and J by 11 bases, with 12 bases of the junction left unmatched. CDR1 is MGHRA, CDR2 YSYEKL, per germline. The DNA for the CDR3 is TGCGCCAGCAGCCGAGAAGGACAGGGGGCGTCCACGTACACCTTC. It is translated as CASSREGQGASTYTF.

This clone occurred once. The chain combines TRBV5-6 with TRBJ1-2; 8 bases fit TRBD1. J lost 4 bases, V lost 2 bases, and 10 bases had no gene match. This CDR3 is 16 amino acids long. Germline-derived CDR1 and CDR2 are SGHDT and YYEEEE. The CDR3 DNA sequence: TGTGCCAGCAGCTTCTATCAGGGGGCCGCCGCCTATGGCTACACCTTC. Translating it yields CASSFYQGAAAYGYTF.

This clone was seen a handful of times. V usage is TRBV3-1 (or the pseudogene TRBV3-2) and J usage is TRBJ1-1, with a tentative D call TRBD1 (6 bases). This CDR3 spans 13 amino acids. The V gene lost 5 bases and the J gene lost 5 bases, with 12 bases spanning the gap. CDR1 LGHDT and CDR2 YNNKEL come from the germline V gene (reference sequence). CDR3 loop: CASSKQGGTEAFF. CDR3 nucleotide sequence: TGTGCCAGCAGCAAACAGGGAGGGACTGAAGCTTTCTTT.

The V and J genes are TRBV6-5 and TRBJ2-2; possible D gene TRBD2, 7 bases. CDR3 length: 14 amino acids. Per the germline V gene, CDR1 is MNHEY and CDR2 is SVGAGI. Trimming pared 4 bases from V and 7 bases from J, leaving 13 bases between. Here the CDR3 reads CASSFSGGRGELFF. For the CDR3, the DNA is TGTGCCAGCAGTTTTTCCGGGGGGCGCGGGGAGCTGTTTTTT.

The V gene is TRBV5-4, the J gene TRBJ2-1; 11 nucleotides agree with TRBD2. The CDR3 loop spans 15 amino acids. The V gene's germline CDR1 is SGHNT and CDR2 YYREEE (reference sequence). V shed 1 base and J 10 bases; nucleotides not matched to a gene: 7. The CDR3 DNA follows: TGTGCCAGCAGCTTGTATAGCCTAGCGGGGGGCGAGCAGTTCTTC. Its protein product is CASSLYSLAGGEQFF.

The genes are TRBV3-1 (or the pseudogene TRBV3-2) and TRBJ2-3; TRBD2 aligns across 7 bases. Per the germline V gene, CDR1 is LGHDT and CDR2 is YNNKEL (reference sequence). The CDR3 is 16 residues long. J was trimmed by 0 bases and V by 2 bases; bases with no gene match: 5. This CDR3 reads CASSQNQRGSTDTQYF. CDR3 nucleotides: TGTGCCAGCAGCCAAAACCAGCGGGGAAGCACAGATACGCAGTATTTT.

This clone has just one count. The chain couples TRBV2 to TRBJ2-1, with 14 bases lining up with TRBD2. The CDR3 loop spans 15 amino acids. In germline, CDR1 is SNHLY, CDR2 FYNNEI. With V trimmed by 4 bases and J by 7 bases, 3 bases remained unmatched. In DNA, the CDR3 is TGTGCCAGCAGTGGCGGACTAGCGGGGGGTAATGAGCAGTTCTTC. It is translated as CASSGGLAGGNEQFF. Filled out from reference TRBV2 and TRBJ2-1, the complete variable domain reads EPEVTQTPSHQVTQMGQEVILRCVPISNHLYFYWYRQILGQKVEFLVSFYNNEISEKSEIFDDQFSVERPDGSNFTLKIRSTKLEDSAMYFCASSGGLAGGNEQFFGPGTRLTVL.

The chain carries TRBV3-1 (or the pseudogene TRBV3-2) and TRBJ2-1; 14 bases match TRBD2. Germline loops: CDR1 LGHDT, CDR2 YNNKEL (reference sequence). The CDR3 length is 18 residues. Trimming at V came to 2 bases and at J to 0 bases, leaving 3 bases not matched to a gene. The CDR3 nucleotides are TGTGCCAGCAGCCAATTCGGACTAGCGGGGGGCTCCTACAATGAGCAGTTCTTC. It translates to CASSQFGLAGGSYNEQFF.

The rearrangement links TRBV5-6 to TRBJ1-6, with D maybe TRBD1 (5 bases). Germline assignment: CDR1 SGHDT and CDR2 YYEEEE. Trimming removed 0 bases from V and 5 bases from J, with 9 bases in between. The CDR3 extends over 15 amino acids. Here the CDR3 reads CASSLVPGHNSPLHF. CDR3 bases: TGTGCCAGCAGCTTGGTGCCAGGGCATAATTCACCCCTCCACTTT.

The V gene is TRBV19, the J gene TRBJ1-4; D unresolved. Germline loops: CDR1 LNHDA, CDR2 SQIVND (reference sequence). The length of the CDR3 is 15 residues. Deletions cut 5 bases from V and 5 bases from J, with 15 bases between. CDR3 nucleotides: TGTGCCAGTAGTTGGAGAGGAGTGCAGAATGAAAAACTGTTTTTT. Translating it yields CASSWRGVQNEKLFF.

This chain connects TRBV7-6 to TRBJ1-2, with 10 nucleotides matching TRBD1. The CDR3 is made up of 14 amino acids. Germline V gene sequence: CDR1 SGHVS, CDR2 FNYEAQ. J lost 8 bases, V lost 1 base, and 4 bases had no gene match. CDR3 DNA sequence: TGTGCCAGCAGCTTAGGTGGACAGGGGGAAGGCTACACCTTC. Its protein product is CASSLGGQGEGYTF.

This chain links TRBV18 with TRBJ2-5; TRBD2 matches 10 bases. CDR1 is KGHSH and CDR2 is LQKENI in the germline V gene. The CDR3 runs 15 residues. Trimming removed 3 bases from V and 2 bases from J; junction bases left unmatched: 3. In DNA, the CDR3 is TGTGCCAGCTCACCTATAGCGGGGGGACAAGAGACCCAGTACTTC. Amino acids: CASSPIAGGQETQYF.

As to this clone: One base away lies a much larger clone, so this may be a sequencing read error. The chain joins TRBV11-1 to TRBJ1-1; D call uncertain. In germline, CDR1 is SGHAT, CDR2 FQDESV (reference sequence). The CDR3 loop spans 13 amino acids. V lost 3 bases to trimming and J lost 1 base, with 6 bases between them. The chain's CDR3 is CASSFTPNTEAFF. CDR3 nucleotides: TGTGCCAGCAGCTTTACACCGAACACTGAAGCTTTCTTT.

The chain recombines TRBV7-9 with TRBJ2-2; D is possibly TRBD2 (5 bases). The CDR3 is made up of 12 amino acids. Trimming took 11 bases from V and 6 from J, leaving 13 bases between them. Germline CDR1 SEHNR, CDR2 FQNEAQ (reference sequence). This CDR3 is CAEDGVAGELFF. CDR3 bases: TGTGCCGAAGACGGGGTAGCCGGGGAGCTGTTTTTT.

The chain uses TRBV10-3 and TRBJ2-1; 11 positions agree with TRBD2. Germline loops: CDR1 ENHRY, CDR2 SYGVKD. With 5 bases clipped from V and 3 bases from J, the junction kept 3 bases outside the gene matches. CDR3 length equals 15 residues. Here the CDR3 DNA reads TGTGCCATCAGTCTAGCGGGGGGCAACTACAATGAGCAGTTCTTC. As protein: CAISLAGGNYNEQFF.

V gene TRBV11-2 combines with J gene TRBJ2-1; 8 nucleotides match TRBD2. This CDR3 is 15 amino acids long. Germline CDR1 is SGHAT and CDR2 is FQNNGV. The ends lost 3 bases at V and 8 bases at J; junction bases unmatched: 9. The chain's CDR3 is CASSLGLVIGHEQFF. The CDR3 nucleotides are TGTGCCAGCAGCTTGGGACTAGTAATCGGCCATGAGCAGTTCTTC.

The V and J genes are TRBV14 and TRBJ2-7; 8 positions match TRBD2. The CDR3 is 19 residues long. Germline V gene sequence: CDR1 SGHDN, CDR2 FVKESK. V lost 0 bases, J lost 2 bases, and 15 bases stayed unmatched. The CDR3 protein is CASSQDPRTSSYPTYEQYF. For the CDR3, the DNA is TGTGCCAGCAGCCAAGATCCCAGGACTAGCTCTTATCCCACCTACGAGCAGTACTTC.

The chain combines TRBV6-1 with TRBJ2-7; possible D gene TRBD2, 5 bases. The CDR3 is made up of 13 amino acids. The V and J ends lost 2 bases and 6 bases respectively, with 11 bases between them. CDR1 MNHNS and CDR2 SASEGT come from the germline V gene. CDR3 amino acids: CASSEQRDSEQYF. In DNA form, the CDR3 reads TGTGCCAGCAGTGAACAACGGGATTCCGAGCAGTACTTC.

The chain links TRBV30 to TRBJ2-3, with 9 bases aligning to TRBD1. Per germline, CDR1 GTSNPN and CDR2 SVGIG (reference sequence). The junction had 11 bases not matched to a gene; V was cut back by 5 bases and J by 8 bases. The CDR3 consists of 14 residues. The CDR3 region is CAWQGAGTGRTQYF. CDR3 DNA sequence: TGTGCCTGGCAGGGGGCCGGGACAGGGCGTACGCAGTATTTT. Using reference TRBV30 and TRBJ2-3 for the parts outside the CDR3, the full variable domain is SQTIHQWPATLVQPVGSPLSLECTVEGTSNPNLYWYRQAAGRGLQLLFYSVGIGQISSEVPQNLSASRPQDRQFILSSKKLLLSDSGFYLCAWQGAGTGRTQYFGPGTRLTVL.

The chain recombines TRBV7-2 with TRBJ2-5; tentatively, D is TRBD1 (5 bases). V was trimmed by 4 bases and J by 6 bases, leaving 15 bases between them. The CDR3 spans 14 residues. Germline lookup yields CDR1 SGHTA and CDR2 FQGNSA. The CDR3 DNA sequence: TGTGCCAGCAGCTCTACAGGTCTGGGCCAGACCCAGTACTTC. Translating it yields CASSSTGLGQTQYF.

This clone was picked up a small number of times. CDR3 sequence: CASSSTDTQYF. In DNA, the CDR3 is TGTGCCAGCAGCTCAACAGATACGCAGTATTTT. This chain uses TRBV11-3 with TRBJ2-3; D call uncertain. The CDR3 length is 11 residues. Trimming removed 4 bases from V and 3 bases from J, with 2 bases in between. CDR1 is SGHNT, CDR2 YENEEA, per germline. Looking up the rest from reference TRBV11-3 and TRBJ2-3 gives the full variable domain: EAGVVQSPRYKIIEKKQPVAFWCNPISGHNTLYWYLQNLGQGPELLIRYENEEAVDDSQLPKDRFSAERLKGVDSTLKIQPAELGDSAVYLCASSSTDTQYFGPGTRLTVL.

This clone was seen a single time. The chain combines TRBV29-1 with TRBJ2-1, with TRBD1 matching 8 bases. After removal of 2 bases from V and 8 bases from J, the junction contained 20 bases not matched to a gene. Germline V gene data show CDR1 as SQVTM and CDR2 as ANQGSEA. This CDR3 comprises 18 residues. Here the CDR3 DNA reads TGCAGCGTTGAATGGCGGACAGGGCTAATTATGGGCTCCGATGAGCAGTTCTTC. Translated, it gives CSVEWRTGLIMGSDEQFF.

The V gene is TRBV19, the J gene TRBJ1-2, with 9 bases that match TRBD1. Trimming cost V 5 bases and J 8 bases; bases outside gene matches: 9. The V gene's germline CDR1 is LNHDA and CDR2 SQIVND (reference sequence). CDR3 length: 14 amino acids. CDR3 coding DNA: TGTGCCAGTAGTCAACCGGGACAGGGAATCGGCTACACCTTC. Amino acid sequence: CASSQPGQGIGYTF.